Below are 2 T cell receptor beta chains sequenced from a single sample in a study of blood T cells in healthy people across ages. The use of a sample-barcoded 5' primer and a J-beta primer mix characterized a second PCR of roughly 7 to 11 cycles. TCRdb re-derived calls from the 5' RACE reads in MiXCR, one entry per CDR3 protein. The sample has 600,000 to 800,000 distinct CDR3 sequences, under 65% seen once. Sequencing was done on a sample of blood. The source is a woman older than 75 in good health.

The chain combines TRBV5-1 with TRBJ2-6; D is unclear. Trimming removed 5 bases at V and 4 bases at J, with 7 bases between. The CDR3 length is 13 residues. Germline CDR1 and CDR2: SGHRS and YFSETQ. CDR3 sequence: CASRELGANVLTF. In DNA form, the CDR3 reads TGCGCCAGCAGAGAACTAGGGGCCAACGTCCTGACTTTC.

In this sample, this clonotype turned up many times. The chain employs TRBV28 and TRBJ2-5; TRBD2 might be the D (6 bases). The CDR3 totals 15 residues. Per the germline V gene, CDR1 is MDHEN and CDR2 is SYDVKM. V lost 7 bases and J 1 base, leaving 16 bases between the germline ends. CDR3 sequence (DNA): TGTGCCAGCAAAAGGGCTAGCGTTGGCCAAGAGACCCAGTACTTC. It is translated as CASKRASVGQETQYF.